What follows describes a single TCR beta chain. The CDR3 spans 15 residues. The V segment lost 3 bases and the J segment 4 bases; nucleotides outside the gene matches: 9. From germline, CDR1 is PRHDT and CDR2 FYEKMQ (reference sequence). Repertoires were generated with immunoSEQ multiplex PCR, while TCRdb's copy carries only in-frame clones and drops some. The sample lists around 250,000 clones; more than 65% were seen once. This sample was taken from a study of blood T cell repertoires in COVID-19. Material: peripheral blood. The chain uses TRBV13 and TRBJ2-7; TRBD2 matches at 7 bases. The sequence was collected from a woman aged 18-29 years with acute or convalescent COVID-19. CDR3: CASSFAGDYSYEQYF. CDR3 coding DNA: TGTGCCAGCAGCTTTGCGGGAGATTACTCTTACGAGCAGTACTTC.